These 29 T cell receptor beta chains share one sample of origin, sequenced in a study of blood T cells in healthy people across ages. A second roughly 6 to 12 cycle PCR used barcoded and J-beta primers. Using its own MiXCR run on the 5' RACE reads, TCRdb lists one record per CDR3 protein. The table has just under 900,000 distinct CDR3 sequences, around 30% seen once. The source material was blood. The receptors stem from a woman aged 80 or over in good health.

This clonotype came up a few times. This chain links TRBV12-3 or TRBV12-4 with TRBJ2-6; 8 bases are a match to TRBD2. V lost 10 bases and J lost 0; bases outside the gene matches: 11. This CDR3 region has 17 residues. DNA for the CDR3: TGTGCCACTAGTTTCAGCGGGGGAAACTCTGGGGCCAACGTCCTGACTTTC. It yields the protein CATSFSGGNSGANVLTF.

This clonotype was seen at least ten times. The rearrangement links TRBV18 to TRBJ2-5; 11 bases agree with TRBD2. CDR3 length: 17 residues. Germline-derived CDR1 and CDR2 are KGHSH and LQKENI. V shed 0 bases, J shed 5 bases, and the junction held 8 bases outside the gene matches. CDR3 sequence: CASSPPRLAGGIETQYF. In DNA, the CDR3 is TGTGCCAGCTCACCACCACGCCTAGCGGGGGGCATCGAGACCCAGTACTTC.

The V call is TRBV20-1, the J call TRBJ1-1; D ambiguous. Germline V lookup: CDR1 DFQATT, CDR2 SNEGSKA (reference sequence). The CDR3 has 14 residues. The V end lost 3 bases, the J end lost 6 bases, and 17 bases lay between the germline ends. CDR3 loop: CSASDLPGDSEAFF. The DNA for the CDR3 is TGCAGTGCTAGTGACCTTCCGGGAGACTCTGAAGCTTTCTTT.

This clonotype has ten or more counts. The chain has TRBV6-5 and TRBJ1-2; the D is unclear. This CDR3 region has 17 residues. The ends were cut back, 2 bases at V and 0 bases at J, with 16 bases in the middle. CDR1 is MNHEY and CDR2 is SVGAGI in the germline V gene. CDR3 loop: CASSYVSAGSSNYGYTF. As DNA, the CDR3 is TGTGCCAGCAGTTACGTGAGTGCTGGGTCGTCTAACTATGGCTACACCTTC.

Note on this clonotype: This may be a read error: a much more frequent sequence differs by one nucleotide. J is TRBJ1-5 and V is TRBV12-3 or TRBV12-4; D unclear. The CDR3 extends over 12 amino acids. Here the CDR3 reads CAGRSLDRPQHF. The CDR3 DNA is TGTGCCGGCAGGTCCCTCGATCGGCCCCAGCATTTT.

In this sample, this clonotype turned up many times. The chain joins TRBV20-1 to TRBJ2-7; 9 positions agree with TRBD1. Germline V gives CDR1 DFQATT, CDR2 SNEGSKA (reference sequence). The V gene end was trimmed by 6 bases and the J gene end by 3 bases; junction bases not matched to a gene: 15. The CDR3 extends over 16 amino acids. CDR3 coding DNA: TGCAGTGCCCCCAGCGAGATAGACAGGGGGGGCTACGAGCAGTACTTC. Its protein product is CSAPSEIDRGGYEQYF.

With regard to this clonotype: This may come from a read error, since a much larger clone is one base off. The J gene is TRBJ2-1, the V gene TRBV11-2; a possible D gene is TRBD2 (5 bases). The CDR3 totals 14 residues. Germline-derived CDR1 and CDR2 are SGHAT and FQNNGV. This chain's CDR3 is CAGSLLASTDEQFF. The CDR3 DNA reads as TGTGCCGGCAGCTTGCTAGCAAGTACAGATGAGCAGTTCTTC.

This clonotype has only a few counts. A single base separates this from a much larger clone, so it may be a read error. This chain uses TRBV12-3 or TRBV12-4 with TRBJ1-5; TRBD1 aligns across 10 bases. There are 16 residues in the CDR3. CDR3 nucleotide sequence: TGTGCCGGCAGTCTTACCCGGGACAGGGGTAATCAGCCCCAGCATTTT. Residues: CAGSLTRDRGNQPQHF.

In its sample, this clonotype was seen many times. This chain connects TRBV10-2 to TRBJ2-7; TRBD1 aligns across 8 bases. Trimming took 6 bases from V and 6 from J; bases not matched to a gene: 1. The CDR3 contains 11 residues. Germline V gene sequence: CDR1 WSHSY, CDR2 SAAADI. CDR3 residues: CASSTGGEQYF. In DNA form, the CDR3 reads TGCGCCAGCAGCACAGGGGGCGAGCAGTACTTC.

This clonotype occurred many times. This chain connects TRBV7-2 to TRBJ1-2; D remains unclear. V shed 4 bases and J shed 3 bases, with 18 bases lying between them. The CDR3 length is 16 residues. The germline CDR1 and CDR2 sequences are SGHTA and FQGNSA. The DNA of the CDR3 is TGTGCCAGCAGCTCCGCGACCGGCCTCCTTGACTATGGCTACACCTTC. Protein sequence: CASSSATGLLDYGYTF.

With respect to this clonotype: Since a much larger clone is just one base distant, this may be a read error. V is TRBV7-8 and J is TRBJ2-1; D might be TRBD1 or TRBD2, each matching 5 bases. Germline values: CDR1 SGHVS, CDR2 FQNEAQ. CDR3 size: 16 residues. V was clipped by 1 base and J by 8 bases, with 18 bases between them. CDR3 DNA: TGTGCCAGCAGCTTAGATCGACAGAGGGGTGGGGATGAGCAGTTCTTC. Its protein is CASSLDRQRGGDEQFF.

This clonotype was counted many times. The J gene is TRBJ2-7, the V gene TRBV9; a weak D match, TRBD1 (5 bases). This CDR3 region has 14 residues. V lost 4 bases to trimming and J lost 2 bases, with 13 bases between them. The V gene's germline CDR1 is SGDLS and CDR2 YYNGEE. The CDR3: CASSPRTYPYEQYF. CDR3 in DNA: TGTGCCAGCAGCCCCCGGACATATCCCTACGAGCAGTACTTC.

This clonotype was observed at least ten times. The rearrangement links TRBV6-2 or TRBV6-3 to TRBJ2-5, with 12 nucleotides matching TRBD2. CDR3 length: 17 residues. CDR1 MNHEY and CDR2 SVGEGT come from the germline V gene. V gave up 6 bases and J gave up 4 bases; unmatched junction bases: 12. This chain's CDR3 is CASREGLAGSRGETQYF. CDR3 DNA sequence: TGTGCCAGCAGGGAGGGACTAGCGGGTTCTCGGGGAGAGACCCAGTACTTC.

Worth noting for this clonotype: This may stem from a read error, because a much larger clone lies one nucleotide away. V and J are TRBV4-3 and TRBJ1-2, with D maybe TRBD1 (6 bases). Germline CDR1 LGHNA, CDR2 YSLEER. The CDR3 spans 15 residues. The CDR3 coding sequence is TGCGTCAGCAGCCCGGATAGGCCGGGGGCGGGGGGCTACACCTTC. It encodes CVSSPDRPGAGGYTF.

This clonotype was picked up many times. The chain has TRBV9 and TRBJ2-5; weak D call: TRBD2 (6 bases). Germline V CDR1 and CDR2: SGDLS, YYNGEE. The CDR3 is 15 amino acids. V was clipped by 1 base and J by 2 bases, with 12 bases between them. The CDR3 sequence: CASSVLSGPQETQYF. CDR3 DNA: TGTGCCAGCAGCGTACTCAGCGGGCCTCAAGAGACCCAGTACTTC. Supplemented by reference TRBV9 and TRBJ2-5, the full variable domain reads DSGVTQTPKHLITATGQRVTLRCSPRSGDLSVYWYQQSLDQGLQFLIQYYNGEERAKGNILERFSAQQFPDLHSELNLSSLELGDSALYFCASSVLSGPQETQYFGPGTRLLVL.

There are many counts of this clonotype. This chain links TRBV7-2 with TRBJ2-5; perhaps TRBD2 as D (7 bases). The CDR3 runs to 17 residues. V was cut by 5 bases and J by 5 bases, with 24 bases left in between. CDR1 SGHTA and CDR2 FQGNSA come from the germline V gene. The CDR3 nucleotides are TGTGCCAGCAGCCGAGGGCCAGGTGGGGGGGCAGTTGAGACCCAGTACTTC. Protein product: CASSRGPGGGAVETQYF.

The CDR3 DNA is TGTGCCAGCAGTGCGGGGACAGCCGAATGGATGAACACTGAAGCTTTCTTT. Translated: CASSAGTAEWMNTEAFF. The chain couples TRBV6-2 or TRBV6-3 to TRBJ1-1; TRBD1 agrees at 7 bases. The germline gives CDR1 MNHEY, CDR2 SVGEGT. CDR3 size: 17 residues. Trimming took 5 bases from V and 0 from J; bases not matched to a gene: 12.

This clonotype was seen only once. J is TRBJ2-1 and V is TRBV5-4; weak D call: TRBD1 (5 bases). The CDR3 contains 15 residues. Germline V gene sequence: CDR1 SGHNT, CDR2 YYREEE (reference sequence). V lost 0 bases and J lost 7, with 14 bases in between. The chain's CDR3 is CASSLEQGNRNEQFF. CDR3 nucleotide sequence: TGTGCCAGCAGCTTGGAGCAGGGTAACAGAAATGAGCAGTTCTTC.

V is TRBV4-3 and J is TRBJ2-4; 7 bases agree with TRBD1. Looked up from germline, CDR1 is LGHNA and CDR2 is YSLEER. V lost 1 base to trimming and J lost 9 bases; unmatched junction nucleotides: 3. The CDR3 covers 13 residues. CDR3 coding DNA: TGCGCCAGCAGCCAAGGACAGGGAAGCATTCAGTACTTC. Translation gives CASSQGQGSIQYF.

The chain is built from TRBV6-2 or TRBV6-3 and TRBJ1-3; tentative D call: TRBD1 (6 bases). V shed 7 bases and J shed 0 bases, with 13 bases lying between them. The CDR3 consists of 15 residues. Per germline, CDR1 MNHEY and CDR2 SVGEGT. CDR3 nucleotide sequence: TGTGCCAGCACCGATCACAGGGTCTCTGGAAACACCATATATTTT. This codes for CASTDHRVSGNTIYF.

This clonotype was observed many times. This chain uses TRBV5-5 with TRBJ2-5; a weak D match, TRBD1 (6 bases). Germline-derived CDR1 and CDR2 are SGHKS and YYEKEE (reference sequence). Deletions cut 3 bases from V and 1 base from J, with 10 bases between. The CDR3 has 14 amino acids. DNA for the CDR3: TGTGCCAGCAGCTCTGGACAGCTCCAAGAGACCCAGTACTTC. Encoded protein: CASSSGQLQETQYF.

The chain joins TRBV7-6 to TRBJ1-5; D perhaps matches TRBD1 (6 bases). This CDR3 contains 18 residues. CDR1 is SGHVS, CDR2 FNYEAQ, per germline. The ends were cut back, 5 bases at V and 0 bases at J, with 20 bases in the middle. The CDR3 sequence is CASSPPHWTAYSNQPQHF. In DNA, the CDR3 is TGTGCCAGCAGCCCGCCCCACTGGACAGCATATAGCAATCAGCCCCAGCATTTT.

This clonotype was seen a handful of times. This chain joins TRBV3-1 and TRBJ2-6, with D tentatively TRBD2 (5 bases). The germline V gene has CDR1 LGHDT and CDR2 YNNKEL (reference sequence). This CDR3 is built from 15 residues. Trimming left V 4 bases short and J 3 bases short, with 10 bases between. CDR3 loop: CASSPISVGANVLTF. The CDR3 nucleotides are TGTGCCAGCAGCCCGATTAGCGTTGGGGCCAACGTCCTGACTTTC. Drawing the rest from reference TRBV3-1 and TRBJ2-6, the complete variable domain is DTAVSQTPKYLVTQMGNDKSIKCEQNLGHDTMYWYKQDSKKFLKIMFSYNNKELIINETVPNRFSPKSPDKAHLNLHINSLELGDSAVYFCASSPISVGANVLTFGAGSRLTVL.

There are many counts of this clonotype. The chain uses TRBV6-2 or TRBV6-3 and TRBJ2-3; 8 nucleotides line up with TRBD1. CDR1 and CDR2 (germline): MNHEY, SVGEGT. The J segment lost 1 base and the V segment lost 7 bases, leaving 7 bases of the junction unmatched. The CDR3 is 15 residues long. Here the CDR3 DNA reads TGTGCCAGCACTACCCTGACAGGGGGCACAGATACGCAGTATTTT. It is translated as CASTTLTGGTDTQYF.

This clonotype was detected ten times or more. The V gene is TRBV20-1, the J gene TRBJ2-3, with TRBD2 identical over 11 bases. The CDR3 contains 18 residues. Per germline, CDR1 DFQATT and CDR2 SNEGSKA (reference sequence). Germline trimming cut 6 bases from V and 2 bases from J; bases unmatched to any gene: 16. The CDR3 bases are TGCAGTGCCGCTAGAGCTGGGATACTAGCGGGGGTCACAGATACGCAGTATTTT. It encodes CSAARAGILAGVTDTQYF.

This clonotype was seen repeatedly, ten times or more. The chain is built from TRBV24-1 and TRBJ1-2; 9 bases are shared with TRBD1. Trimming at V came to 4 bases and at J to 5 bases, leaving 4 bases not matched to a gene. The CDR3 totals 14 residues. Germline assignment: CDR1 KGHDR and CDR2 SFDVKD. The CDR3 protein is CATSDPGTGYGYTF. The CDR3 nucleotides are TGTGCCACCAGTGACCCCGGGACAGGGTATGGCTACACCTTC.

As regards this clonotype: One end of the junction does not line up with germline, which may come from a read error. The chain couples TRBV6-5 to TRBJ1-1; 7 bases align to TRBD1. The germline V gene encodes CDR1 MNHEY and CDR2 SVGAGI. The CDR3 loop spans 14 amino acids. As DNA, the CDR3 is TGTGCCAGCAGCCAGGGGGGGCGGAGGACTGAAACTTTCTTT. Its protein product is CASSQGGRRTETFF.

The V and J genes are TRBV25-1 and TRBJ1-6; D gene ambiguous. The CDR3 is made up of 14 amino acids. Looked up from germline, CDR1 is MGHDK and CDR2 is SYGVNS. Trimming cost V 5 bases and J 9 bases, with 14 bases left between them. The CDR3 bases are TGTGCCAGCAGTTCTACGGGAGAACGTTCACCCCTCCACTTT. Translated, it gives CASSSTGERSPLHF.

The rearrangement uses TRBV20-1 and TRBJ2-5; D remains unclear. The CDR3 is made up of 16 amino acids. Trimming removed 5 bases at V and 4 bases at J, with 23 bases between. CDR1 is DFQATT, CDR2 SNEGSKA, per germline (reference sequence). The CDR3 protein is CSALNFRQFPRETQYF. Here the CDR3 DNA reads TGCAGTGCTCTGAATTTCCGGCAGTTCCCCAGAGAGACCCAGTACTTC.